The rows below give T cell receptor beta chains drawn from one sample of a study of CD8+ T cells in alopecia areata. Some clones are missing from TCRdb's copy, which holds only in-frame ones; the method was immunoSEQ multiplex PCR. The data contain under 300,000 clones, roughly two thirds of them singletons. Sequencing used CD4+ T cells sorted from blood, obtained at week 0. The source of these receptors is a human donor with alopecia areata. Both conserved end residues are trimmed from each CDR3. Size is omitted from some rows. Given values are once, few, many or a class for expanded clones.

J,V,size,CDR3
TRBJ1-5,TRBV11-2,.,ASSLEPRAQPQH
TRBJ2-3,TRBV29-1,.,SVESGEDTQY
TRBJ2-3,TRBV7-2,.,ASSLRLGARADTQY
TRBJ1-6,TRBV7-9,.,ASSLADFSPLH
TRBJ1-1,TRBV29-1,.,SVGQGAAF
TRBJ2-5,TRBV5-1,.,ASSLNRVQETQY
TRBJ1-2,TRBV14,many,ASSSGQGRSYGYT
TRBJ2-7,TRBV4-3,few,ASSQDRSRIYEQY
TRBJ2-5,TRBV6-5,.,ASNVAGRGETQY
TRBJ2-2,TRBV29-1,.,SVGGIIGELF
TRBJ1-1,TRBV2,.,ASSQGDLSEAF
TRBJ2-2,TRBV4-1,.,ASSQVDFTGELF
TRBJ2-1,TRBV9,once,ASSAVLAGYNEQF
TRBJ1-1,TRBV19,.,ASSYGRSTEAF
TRBJ1-2,TRBV2,few,ASRRTGEHGYT
TRBJ2-1,TRBV19,.,ASSIGGASNEQF
TRBJ1-1,TRBV30,once,AWDQSNTEAF
TRBJ2-5,TRBV5-4,once,ASSFGGTTQETQY
TRBJ2-3,TRBV6-5,once,ASRKQPSTDTQY
TRBJ1-5,TRBV6-1,.,ASSEVFPQH
TRBJ1-1,TRBV5-6,.,ASSSPGVTEAF
TRBJ2-7,TRBV25-1,few,ASSELGKDEQY
TRBJ1-1,TRBV25-1,.,ASSAHGDTEAF
TRBJ1-2,TRBV30,.,AFDRRGYGYT
TRBJ2-4,TRBV6-5,.,ASSYRQNDIQY
TRBJ2-6,TRBV29-1,.,SVRTGGAPGANVLT
TRBJ2-5,TRBV15,.,ATSRESTQY
TRBJ1-1,TRBV6-5,.,ASSYQGKAF
TRBJ2-5,TRBV5-4,.,ASSRRDSAGTQY
TRBJ2-7,TRBV5-1,.,ASSLSGKTISYEQY
TRBJ1-2,TRBV29-1,.,SVVGSDGYT
TRBJ1-2,TRBV13,.,ASSRDRGRYGYT
TRBJ1-2,TRBV29-1,.,SVDGGGGYT
TRBJ2-7,TRBV27,once,ASSLWRQGEQY
TRBJ1-2,TRBV7-2,.,ASRRDQAMGYT
TRBJ2-5,TRBV13,few,ASSSHGQGRAQY
TRBJ2-3,TRBV9,.,ASSVVNSPSTDTQY
TRBJ1-1,TRBV9,few,ASSVGGRNTEAF
TRBJ1-1,TRBV5-4,.,ASSQRDGTLQAF
TRBJ1-5,TRBV6-5,.,ASSRPEGPQH
TRBJ2-1,TRBV7-7,.,ASSTAGTGVNEQF
TRBJ2-5,TRBV15,.,ATSQGRGETQY
TRBJ2-7,TRBV27,.,ASSNPGQGSYEQY
TRBJ2-7,TRBV30,.,AWRRPGEQY
TRBJ2-1,TRBV15,few,ATREGSSSYNEQF
TRBJ1-3,TRBV27,few,ASSPTGNSGNTIY
TRBJ1-5,TRBV7-2,once,ASSLRANQPQH
TRBJ1-2,TRBV4-1,.,ASSQLQGAHYGYT
TRBJ1-2,TRBV4-2,.,ASSQERGRVNYGYT
TRBJ2-3,TRBV7-9,.,ASSFRGGTPDTQY
TRBJ2-7,TRBV11-1,.,ASSPRDLSTYEQY
TRBJ2-3,TRBV5-1,.,ASNGLAGVTDTQY
TRBJ1-1,TRBV7-9,.,ASSLGQALINTEAF
TRBJ2-1,TRBV9,.,ASSVRGKGEQF
TRBJ2-5,TRBV10-3,.,AISAPSGGETQY
TRBJ2-2,TRBV2,.,ASSEPANTGELF
TRBJ2-2,TRBV19,.,ASSPPPGRAGSNTGELF
TRBJ1-1,TRBV15,.,ATSTRQATLF
TRBJ2-6,TRBV2,.,ASRAQAPGANVLT